This passage covers 14 T cell receptor beta chains from one sample sequenced in a study of T-cell memory formation after mild COVID-19 (dated by TCRdb to about 2021). Library preparation used 5' RACE. TCRdb lists the instrument as Illumina NovaSeq 6000. Through fastp at Q25 and MiXCR, TCRdb rebuilt clones from the public reads, retaining in-frame beta chains. Duplicate CDR3 protein sequences are folded into a single record with the most common DNA and genes. This sample has around 300,000 distinct CDR3 sequences in its table, and about an eighth of those were observed once. In total, the top ten clones hold 22% of the sample. The sample consisted of PBMCs or a T cell subset sorted from them (not recorded which). These receptor sequences come from a man aged 18 to 30 who had mild COVID-19 (a few samples of this study predate the infection). The sample titles of this study are shuffled in the database, so cell type and time point are left out; the donor was told from shared clones.

This clonotype was detected only a few times. The rearrangement links TRBV20-1 to TRBJ1-5, with TRBD1 identical over 8 bases. Losses at the gene ends were 5 bases for V and 6 bases for J; bases not matched to a gene: 9. Germline CDR1 DFQATT, CDR2 SNEGSKA (reference sequence). The CDR3 runs to 14 residues. The CDR3 DNA follows: TGCAGTGCTTCGGACAGGGCAGGGAGTCAGCCCCAGCATTTT. Its translation: CSASDRAGSQPQHF.

The J gene is TRBJ2-2, the V gene TRBV6-5; 7 bases line up with TRBD2. Germline V gene sequence: CDR1 MNHEY, CDR2 SVGAGI. The junction had 9 bases not matched to a gene; V was cut back by 8 bases and J by 3 bases. This CDR3 comprises 15 residues. CDR3 protein: CASAWASGDTGELFF. Here the CDR3 DNA reads TGTGCCAGCGCATGGGCTAGCGGCGACACCGGGGAGCTGTTTTTT.

In this sample, this clonotype turned up a few times. V gene TRBV4-3 combines with J gene TRBJ2-5; a possible D gene is TRBD2 (5 bases). This CDR3 contains 16 residues. Germline lookup yields CDR1 LGHNA and CDR2 YSLEER. The germline V and J ends were trimmed by 0 bases and 5 bases, with 16 bases remaining between them. The CDR3 coding sequence is TGCGCCAGCAGCCAAGATCGGAGGCGTGGCCTGGAGACCCAGTACTTC. This gives the protein CASSQDRRRGLETQYF.

This clonotype was seen only a few times. V and J are TRBV9 and TRBJ2-3; 8 bases are a match to TRBD2. J gave up 2 bases and V 1 base, and 6 bases lay outside the gene matches. The CDR3 runs to 16 residues. CDR1 is SGDLS, CDR2 YYNGEE, per germline. The CDR3 loop is CASSVRSGGYTDTQYF. DNA for the CDR3: TGTGCCAGCAGCGTACGAAGCGGGGGATACACAGATACGCAGTATTTT.

This clonotype was counted between two and nine times. The rearrangement joins TRBV5-6 to TRBJ2-1; D might be TRBD1 or TRBD2, each matching 5 bases. CDR1 and CDR2 (germline): SGHDT, YYEEEE. V lost 5 bases and J 9 bases, leaving 21 bases between the germline ends. This CDR3 spans 15 amino acids. The DNA for the CDR3 is TGTGCCAGCAGTTCGGGACCGAAGGCCTATGCTGAGCAGTTCTTC. Translated: CASSSGPKAYAEQFF.

The chain joins TRBV11-2 to TRBJ1-1; 9 bases line up with TRBD1. Germline V gene lookup returns CDR1 SGHAT and CDR2 FQNNGV. V was clipped by 1 base and J by 3 bases; unmatched bases: 6. CDR3 size: 16 residues. The CDR3 coding sequence is TGTGCCAGCAGCTTAGGGAGGGGACAGGGACACACTGAAGCTTTCTTT. Amino acid sequence: CASSLGRGQGHTEAFF.

This clonotype has just a few counts. The CDR3 loop reads CASSGGQGDTEAFF. The CDR3 region has the DNA TGCGCCAGCAGCGGGGGACAGGGCGACACTGAAGCTTTCTTT. The V call is TRBV5-1, the J call TRBJ1-1; 9 bases map to TRBD1. Germline V CDR1 and CDR2: SGHRS, YFSETQ. With 4 bases clipped from V and 3 bases from J, the junction kept 4 bases outside the gene matches. The CDR3 has 14 amino acids.

This chain uses TRBV27 with TRBJ1-5; 7 bases are shared with TRBD1. V lost 4 bases, J lost 3 bases, and 3 bases stayed unmatched. Germline-derived CDR1 and CDR2 are MNHEY and SMNVEV (reference sequence). CDR3 length: 14 residues. CDR3 in DNA: TGTGCCAGCAGTTCAGGGGGACTCAATCAGCCCCAGCATTTT. The encoded protein is CASSSGGLNQPQHF.

This clonotype was seen many times. The chain has TRBV18 and TRBJ2-7; the match to TRBD1 covers 10 bases. There are 16 residues in the CDR3. The germline CDR1 and CDR2 sequences are KGHSH and LQKENI. V was pared by 3 bases and J by 3 bases, with 8 bases of the junction left unmatched. CDR3 amino acids: CASSPPGTGALYEQYF. Here the CDR3 DNA reads TGTGCCAGCTCACCCCCTGGGACAGGGGCCCTCTACGAGCAGTACTTC.

Many counts were recorded for this clonotype. The chain carries TRBV4-3 and TRBJ2-3; D is possibly TRBD2 (6 bases). Germline CDR1 reads LGHNA; CDR2 reads YSLEER. The V and J ends lost 4 bases and 4 bases respectively, with 24 bases between them. The CDR3 is made up of 18 amino acids. DNA for the CDR3: TGCGCCAGCAGCCGACTCCCGACTAGTGCGGGGTTTGCAGATACGCAGTATTTT. Protein product: CASSRLPTSAGFADTQYF.

This clonotype came up many times. The gene calls are TRBV5-1 and TRBJ2-1; TRBD2 agrees at 8 bases. Germline values: CDR1 SGHRS, CDR2 YFSETQ. The CDR3 extends over 14 amino acids. J lost 8 bases, V lost 5 bases, and 9 bases had no gene match. CDR3 nucleotide sequence: TGCGCCAGCAGTTCCGGGGGGGGCGTCCATGAGCAGTTCTTC. Translated: CASSSGGGVHEQFF. The variable domain in full, with the rest retrieved from reference TRBV5-1 and TRBJ2-1, is KAGVTQTPRYLIKTRGQQVTLSCSPISGHRSVSWYQQTPGQGLQFLFEYFSETQRNKGNFPGRFSGRQFSNSRSEMNVSTLELGDSALYLCASSSGGGVHEQFFGPGTRLTVL.

In this sample, this clonotype turned up a few times. The chain has TRBV4-3 and TRBJ1-4, with no clear D. The length of the CDR3 is 12 residues. Trimming took 8 bases from V and 8 from J, leaving 12 bases between them. The germline CDR1 and CDR2 sequences are LGHNA and YSLEER. The CDR3 loop reads CASGPGREKLFF. The CDR3 DNA reads TGCGCCAGCGGACCGGGGAGAGAAAAACTGTTTTTT.

The chain is built from TRBV7-9 and TRBJ1-1, with unresolved D. CDR3 size: 14 residues. Looked up from germline, CDR1 is SEHNR and CDR2 is FQNEAQ (reference sequence). Trimming pared 7 bases from V and 5 bases from J, leaving 17 bases between. In DNA, the CDR3 is TGTGCCAGCACCCCCGAACCCGGGTGGACTGAAGCTTTCTTT. Encoded protein: CASTPEPGWTEAFF.

This clonotype was observed at least ten times. The CDR3 here is CASSLSRRVHEQYF. The CDR3 coding sequence is TGTGCCAGCAGTTTATCCCGCAGGGTCCACGAGCAGTACTTC. The V and J genes are TRBV12-3 or TRBV12-4 and TRBJ2-7, with D tentatively TRBD1 (5 bases). V dropped 2 bases and J dropped 5 bases, with 13 bases sitting between them. There are 14 residues in the CDR3.